Reported below is one T cell receptor (beta chain). Per-base quality was not reported, and no clone a single base away is much larger than it. The sample belongs to a study of T cells after yellow fever vaccination (dated 2019 in TCRdb). A note on the overall study: Libraries from fractions with low cell numbers were prepared with the SMART-Seq v4 Ultra Low Input RNA kit. Bulk TCR alpha and beta repertoires were sequenced longitudinally to track T-cell clones before and after primary and booster YFV17D yellow fever vaccination. Two healthy male donors made up the cohort, one aged 18 to 29 years and the other aged 30 to 40 years. Blood was collected at multiple timepoints before and after primary and secondary immunization, and bulk PBMC replicates and cell subsets were isolated. Study-level results and caveats: Compared with the primary T-cell response, the secondary T-cell response was weaker but faster, peaking on day 5 rather than day 15. Computational filtering was needed because FACS-sorted repertoires could contain abundant contaminating clonotypes from the bulk population. A small share of clonotypes occurred in both CD4 and CD8 compartments, likely arising from convergent recombination. Most clones expanded after primary vaccination (around 96% of CD4 and approximately 86% of CD8) were re-detected after the booster, suggesting that broad memory maintenance occurred. The study included only a couple of donors, which limits how far the findings can be generalized.

The intended sense of this specimen's treatment or condition label: live attenuated yellow fever vaccine strain. PBMCs were isolated from peripheral blood using a standard Ficoll-Paque protocol. Epitope-specific CD8 T cells were sorted with a dextramer loaded with the yellow fever NS4B epitope peptide, and anti-CD3 and anti-CD8 staining was applied. TriZol was used to extract RNA from bulk PBMCs, CD4 and CD8 fractions, and dextramer-positive and dextramer-negative fractions. TCR cDNA was made using 5'RACE template switching, a step that added a universal primer site and unique molecular identifiers. Priming of cDNA synthesis was performed from both the TCR alpha and TCR beta constant segments. Library amplification involved two PCR steps, and the second step added sample barcodes and sequencing adapters. Sequencing of the libraries was done on either Illumina HiSeq 2500 (2x100 bp) or NovaSeq (2x150 bp). In the paper's pipeline: Reads were demultiplexed and collapsed into UMI consensus sequences with MIGEC, and V(D)J alignment was performed with MiXCR. Vaccine-responding clonotypes were identified with edgeR using replicate PBMC samples, with FDR below 0.01 and a log2 fold change above 5 up to day 15 being required. CD4 or CD8 identity was assigned to each bulk clonotype according to whether the clonotype was present at higher abundance in the sequenced CD4 repertoire or the sequenced CD8 repertoire. Clonotypes enriched at least 10-fold in dextramer-positive versus dextramer-negative fractions were classed as NS4B-specific, and CD4-biased clonotypes were left out. TCRdb reprocessing: public reads trimmed at Q25 with fastp, clones called with MiXCR, in-frame beta chains kept. Rows matching on CDR3 protein sequence are summarized as one entry with the most common DNA and genes. What appears here as the V and J calls and clone size reflects TCRdb's work, not the paper's. The sample records 100,000 or so distinct CDR3 sequences, around 9.8% of which are singletons. Over 15% of the sample belongs to the ten largest clones.

The CDR3, cysteine through phenylalanine, is 14 amino acids long. The retained sequence is limited to the CDR3, 42 bases, with the frame set at the first base. CDR1 ENHRY and CDR2 SYGVKD were looked up in the germline V gene. V is pruned by 7 bases and J by 4 bases, leaving 8 bases of the junction without a gene match. The material was CD8+ T cells not binding an NS4B(214-222) dextramer, sorted from PBMCs, obtained around 15 days after the first yellow fever vaccination. In light of the paper, this sample's cell subset or site label describes: NS4B epitope dextramer-negative CD8 T cells. The origin of this receptor is a man between 18 and 29 years old who received the YFV17D yellow fever vaccine. The sequence is built from TRBV10-3 and TRBJ2-7, and 9 junction bases match TRBD2. In nucleotides, the sequence is TGTGCCATCAACCCTAGCGGGGAGTTATACGAGCAGTACTTC. Its protein reads: CAINPSGELYEQYF.